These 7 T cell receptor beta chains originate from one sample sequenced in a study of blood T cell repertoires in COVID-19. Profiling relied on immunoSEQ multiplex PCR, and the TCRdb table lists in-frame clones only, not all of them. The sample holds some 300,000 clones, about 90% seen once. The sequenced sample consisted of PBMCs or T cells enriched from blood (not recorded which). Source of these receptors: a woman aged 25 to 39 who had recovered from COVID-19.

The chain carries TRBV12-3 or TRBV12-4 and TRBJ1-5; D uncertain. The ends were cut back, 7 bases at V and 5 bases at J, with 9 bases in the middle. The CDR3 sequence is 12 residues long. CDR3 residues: CASTRRDQPQHF. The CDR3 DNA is TGTGCCAGCACCCGTCGGGATCAGCCCCAGCATTTT.

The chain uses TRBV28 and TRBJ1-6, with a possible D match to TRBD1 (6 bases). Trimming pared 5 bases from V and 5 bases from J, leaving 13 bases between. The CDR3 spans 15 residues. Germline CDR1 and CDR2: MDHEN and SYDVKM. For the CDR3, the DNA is TGTGCCAGCAGTCTCGGACAGAAAAATAATTCACCCCTCCACTTT. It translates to CASSLGQKNNSPLHF.

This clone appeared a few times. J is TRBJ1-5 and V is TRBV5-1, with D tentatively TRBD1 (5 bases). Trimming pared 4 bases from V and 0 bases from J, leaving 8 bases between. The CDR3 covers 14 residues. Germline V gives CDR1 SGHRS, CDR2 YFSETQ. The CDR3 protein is CASSADSSNQPQHF. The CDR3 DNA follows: TGCGCCAGCAGCGCAGACAGTAGCAATCAGCCCCAGCATTTT. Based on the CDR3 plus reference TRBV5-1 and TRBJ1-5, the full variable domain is KAGVTQTPRYLIKTRGQQVTLSCSPISGHRSVSWYQQTPGQGLQFLFEYFSETQRNKGNFPGRFSGRQFSNSRSEMNVSTLELGDSALYLCASSADSSNQPQHFGDGTRLSIL.

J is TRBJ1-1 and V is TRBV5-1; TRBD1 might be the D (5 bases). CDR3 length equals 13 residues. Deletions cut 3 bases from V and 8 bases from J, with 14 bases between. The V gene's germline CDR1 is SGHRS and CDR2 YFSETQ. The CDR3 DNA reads TGCGCCAGCAGCTCCACCTTCGGGGGGGAAGCTTTCTTT. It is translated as CASSSTFGGEAFF.

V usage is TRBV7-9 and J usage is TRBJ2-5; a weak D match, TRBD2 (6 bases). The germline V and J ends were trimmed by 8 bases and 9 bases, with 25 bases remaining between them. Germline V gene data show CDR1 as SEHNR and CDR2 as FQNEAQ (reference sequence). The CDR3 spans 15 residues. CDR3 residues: CASLNLTDLERAQYF. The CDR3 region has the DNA TGTGCCAGCTTAAACCTCACGGACCTCGAGCGGGCCCAGTACTTC.

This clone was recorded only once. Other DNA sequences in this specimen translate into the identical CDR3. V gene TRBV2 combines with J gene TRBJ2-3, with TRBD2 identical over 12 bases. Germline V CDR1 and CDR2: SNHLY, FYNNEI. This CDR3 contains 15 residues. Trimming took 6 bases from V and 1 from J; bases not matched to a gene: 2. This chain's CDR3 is CASSRLAGGTDTQYF. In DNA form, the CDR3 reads TGTGCCAGCAGCCGACTAGCGGGGGGCACAGATACGCAGTATTTT.

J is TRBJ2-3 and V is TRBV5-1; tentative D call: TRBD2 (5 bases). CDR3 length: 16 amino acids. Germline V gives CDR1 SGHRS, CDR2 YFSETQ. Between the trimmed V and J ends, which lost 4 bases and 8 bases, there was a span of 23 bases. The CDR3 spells CASSPRETGSHATQYF. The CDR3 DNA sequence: TGCGCCAGCAGCCCGAGGGAGACCGGATCTCACGCTACGCAGTATTTT.